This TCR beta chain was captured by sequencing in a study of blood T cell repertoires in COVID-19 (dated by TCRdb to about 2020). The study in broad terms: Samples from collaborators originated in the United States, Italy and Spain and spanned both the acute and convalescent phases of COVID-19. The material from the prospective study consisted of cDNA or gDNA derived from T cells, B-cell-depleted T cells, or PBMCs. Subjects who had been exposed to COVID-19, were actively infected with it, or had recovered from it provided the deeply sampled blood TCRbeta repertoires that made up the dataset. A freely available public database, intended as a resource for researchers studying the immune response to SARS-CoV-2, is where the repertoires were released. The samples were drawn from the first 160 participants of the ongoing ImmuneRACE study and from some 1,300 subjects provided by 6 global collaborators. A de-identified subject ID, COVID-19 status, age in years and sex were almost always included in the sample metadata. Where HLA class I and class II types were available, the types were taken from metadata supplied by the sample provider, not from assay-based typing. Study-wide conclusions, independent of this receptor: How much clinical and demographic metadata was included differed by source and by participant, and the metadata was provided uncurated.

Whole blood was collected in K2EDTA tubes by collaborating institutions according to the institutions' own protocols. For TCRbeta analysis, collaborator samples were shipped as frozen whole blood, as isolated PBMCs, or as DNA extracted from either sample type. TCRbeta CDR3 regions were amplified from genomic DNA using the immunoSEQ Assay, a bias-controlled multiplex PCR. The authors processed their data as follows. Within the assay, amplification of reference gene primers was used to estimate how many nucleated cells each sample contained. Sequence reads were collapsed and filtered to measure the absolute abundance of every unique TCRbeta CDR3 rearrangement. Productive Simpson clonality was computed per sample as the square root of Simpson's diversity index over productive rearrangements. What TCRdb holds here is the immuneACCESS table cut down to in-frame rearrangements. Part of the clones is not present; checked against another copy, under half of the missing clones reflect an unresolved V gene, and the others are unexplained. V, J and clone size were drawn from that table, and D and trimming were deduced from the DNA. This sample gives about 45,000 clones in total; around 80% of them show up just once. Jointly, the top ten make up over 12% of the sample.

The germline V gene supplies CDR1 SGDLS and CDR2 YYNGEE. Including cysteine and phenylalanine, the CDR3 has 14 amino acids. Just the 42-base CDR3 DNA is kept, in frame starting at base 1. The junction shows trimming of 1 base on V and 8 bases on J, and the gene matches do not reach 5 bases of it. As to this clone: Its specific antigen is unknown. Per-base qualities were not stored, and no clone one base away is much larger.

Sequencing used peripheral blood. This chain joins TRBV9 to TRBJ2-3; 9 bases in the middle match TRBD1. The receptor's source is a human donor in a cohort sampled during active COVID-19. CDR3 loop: CASSVQQGAVTQYF. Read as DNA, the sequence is TGTGCCAGCAGCGTACAACAGGGGGCGGTTACGCAGTATTTT.